This TCR beta chain was identified during a study of cytomegalovirus exposure and HLA in healthy donors. In regard to this clone: Its antigen is still unknown.

The germline CDR1 and CDR2 sequences are SGDLS and YYNGEE. With 1 base clipped from V and 10 bases from J, the junction kept 12 bases outside the gene matches. The CDR3 contains 16 residues. It was with 60 Vbeta and 13 Jbeta primers that the PCR ran. TCRdb's copy holds only in-frame clones and misses some; the assay was immunoSEQ multiplex PCR. The sample lists about 200,000 clones, 75% to 85% occurring once. General study points: Published work reported that the classifier diagnosed cytomegalovirus status with high specificity and sensitivity.

This TCR was sampled from a middle-aged woman in good health and CMV-seronegative. Specimen: PBMCs. This sequence joins TRBV9 and TRBJ2-1, with 9 bases lining up with TRBD2. The CDR3 protein is CASSVWREGGGREQFF. CDR3 nucleotides: TGTGCCAGCAGCGTATGGCGGGAGGGCGGGGGAAGGGAGCAGTTCTTC.